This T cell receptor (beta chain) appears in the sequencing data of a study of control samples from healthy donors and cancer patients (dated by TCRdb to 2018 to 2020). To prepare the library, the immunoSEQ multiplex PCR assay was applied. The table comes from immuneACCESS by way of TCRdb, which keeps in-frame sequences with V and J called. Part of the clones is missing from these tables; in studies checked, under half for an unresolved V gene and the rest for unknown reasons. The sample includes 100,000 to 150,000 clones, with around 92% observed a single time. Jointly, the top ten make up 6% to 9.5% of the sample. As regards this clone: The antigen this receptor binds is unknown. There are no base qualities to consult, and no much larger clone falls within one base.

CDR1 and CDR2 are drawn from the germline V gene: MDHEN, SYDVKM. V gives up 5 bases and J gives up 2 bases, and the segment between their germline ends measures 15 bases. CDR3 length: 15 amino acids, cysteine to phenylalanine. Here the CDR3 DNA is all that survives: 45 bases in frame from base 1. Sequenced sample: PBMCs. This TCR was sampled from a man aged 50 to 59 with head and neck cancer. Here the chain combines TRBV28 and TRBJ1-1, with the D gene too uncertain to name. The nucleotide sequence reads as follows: TGTGCCAGCAGTCCCCCTCGGACGGGTAACACTGAAGCTTTCTTT. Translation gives CASSPPRTGNTEAFF.